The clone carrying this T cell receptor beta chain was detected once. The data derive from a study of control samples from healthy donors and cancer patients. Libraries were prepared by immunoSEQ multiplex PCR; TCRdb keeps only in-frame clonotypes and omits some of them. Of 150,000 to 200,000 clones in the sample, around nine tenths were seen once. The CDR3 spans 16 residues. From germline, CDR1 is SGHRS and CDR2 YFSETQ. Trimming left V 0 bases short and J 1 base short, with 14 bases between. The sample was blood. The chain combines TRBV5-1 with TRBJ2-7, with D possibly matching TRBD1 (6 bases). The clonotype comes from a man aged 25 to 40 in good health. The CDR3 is CASSLAPNQGSYEQYF. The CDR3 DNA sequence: TGCGCCAGCAGCTTGGCCCCGAACCAGGGGTCCTACGAGCAGTACTTC.